These T cell receptor beta chains were read from a single sample in a study of T cells after yellow fever vaccination. One entry per CDR3 protein, called by TCRdb with MiXCR from the 5' RACE reads. The table includes fewer than 400,000 distinct CDR3 sequences, roughly 10% detected once. This material consisted of CD4+ T cells sorted from PBMCs, taken 45 days after the yellow fever booster vaccination. Source of these receptors: a man aged 18 to 30 who received the YFV17D yellow fever vaccine. Both conserved end residues are part of each CDR3. D genes are given only for firm matches. Expanded clones get a size class; other rows say once, few or many, or leave the size out.

cdr3_aa,cdr3_nt,clone_size,j_call,v_call,d_call
CSTTPGGYEQYF,TGCAGTACTACCCCAGGGGGGTACGAGCAGTACTTC,many,TRBJ2-7,TRBV20-1,NA
CASSARTSGDDTQYF,TGTGCCAGCAGTGCACGGACTAGCGGGGATGATACGCAGTATTTT,NA,TRBJ2-3,TRBV2,TRBD2
CASSFGRRGSPTDTQYF,TGTGCCAGCAGCTTTGGGCGTCGCGGGTCCCCCACAGATACGCAGTATTTT,NA,TRBJ2-3,TRBV11-2,NA
CASSQPGGGETQYF,TGTGCCAGCAGCCAACCAGGGGGCGGAGAGACCCAGTACTTC,few,TRBJ2-5,TRBV14,TRBD1
CASSQEWAGSYGYTF,TGCGCCAGCAGCCAAGAGTGGGCAGGGTCCTATGGCTACACCTTC,NA,TRBJ1-2,TRBV4-3,NA
CASSSGQGLSNTGELFF,TGCGCCAGCAGCAGCGGACAGGGCTTATCGAACACCGGGGAGCTGTTTTTT,NA,TRBJ2-2,TRBV5-1,TRBD1
CASSYSGGDSGNTIYF,TGTGCCAGCAGTTACTCAGGGGGCGATTCGGGAAACACCATATATTTT,NA,TRBJ1-3,TRBV6-5,TRBD1
CASSPGTAPSNYGYTF,TGTGCCAGCTCACCAGGTACAGCACCGTCTAACTATGGCTACACCTTC,NA,TRBJ1-2,TRBV18,NA
CASSSHNEQFF,TGTGCCAGCAGCTCTCACAATGAGCAGTTCTTC,many,TRBJ2-1,TRBV7-2,NA
CAISESVVDAEAFF,TGTGCCATCAGTGAGTCGGTGGTAGACGCTGAAGCTTTCTTT,many,TRBJ1-1,TRBV10-3,NA
CASSQVSPENGYTF,TGTGCCAGCAGCCAAGTGTCGCCAGAGAATGGCTACACCTTC,NA,TRBJ1-2,TRBV14,NA
CASSTQGGINSPLHF,TGTGCCAGCAGCACACAGGGGGGGATTAATTCACCCCTCCACTTT,NA,TRBJ1-6,TRBV7-3,TRBD1
CASRRGASDTQYF,TGCGCCAGCAGACGGGGGGCAAGCGATACGCAGTATTTT,many,TRBJ2-3,TRBV4-1,NA
CASSSMTSGGPTGYF,TGTGCCAGCAGTTCCATGACTAGCGGGGGGCCCACTGGGTATTTT,once,TRBJ2-3,TRBV27,TRBD2
CSACSGGVSRTSTDTQYF,TGCAGCGCGTGTAGCGGGGGGGTTTCCCGTACGAGCACAGATACGCAGTATTTT,many,TRBJ2-3,TRBV29-1,TRBD2
CASRTDRANTEAFF,TGTGCCAGCAGGACGGACAGGGCGAACACTGAAGCTTTCTTT,NA,TRBJ1-1,TRBV6-6,TRBD1
CASSLAGGPYQETQYF,TGCGCCAGCAGTCTCGCCGGGGGGCCCTACCAAGAGACCCAGTACTTC,few,TRBJ2-5,TRBV23-1,NA
CASRLAGDSEQFF,TGTGCCAGCAGGCTAGCGGGGGATAGTGAGCAGTTCTTC,few,TRBJ2-1,TRBV6-6,TRBD2
CAIRMGQGHSPLHF,TGTGCCATCAGGATGGGACAGGGACATTCACCCCTCCACTTT,few,TRBJ1-6,TRBV10-3,TRBD1
CASSAPRGGEQFF,TGTGCCAGCAGCGCCCCCAGGGGAGGTGAGCAGTTCTTC,NA,TRBJ2-1,TRBV7-2,NA
CASSIPQNGYTF,TGTGCCAGTAGTATCCCCCAGAATGGCTACACCTTC,few,TRBJ1-2,TRBV19,NA